This TCR beta chain was obtained from a study of regulatory T cells in long-lasting Graves disease. Study context: The study counted Graves' disease as persistent given over 5 years of antithyroid drugs and positive TSH receptor antibodies.

Building of the TCR beta libraries involved iRepertoire HTBI primers and Arm-PCR of CDR3 regions. TCRdb reprocessed the multiplex PCR reads with MiXCR, giving one entry per CDR3 protein. The data hold 350,000 to 450,000 distinct CDR3 sequences, with more than 20% observed a single time. The CDR3 extends over 16 amino acids. Unmatched junction bases numbered 10, after V lost 4 bases and J lost 5 bases. The germline V gene encodes CDR1 MNHEY and CDR2 SVGAGI. This clonotype was observed once. As yet, its antigen is unknown. General study points: Compared with new cases, persistent Graves' patients showed reduced TCR diversity. Repertoires from persistent disease leaned toward TRBV28, TRBJ1-2 and TRBJ2-5.

Time point here: persistent/refractory GD, antithyroid drugs over 5 years with positive TRAb. There was RNA extracted from PBMCs, and the TCR library was made from it. American Thyroid Association guidelines served as the basis for diagnosing Graves' disease. The specimen comprised peripheral blood mononuclear cells (PBMCs), sampled when the disease was refractory, from a patient treated with antithyroid drugs. The chain uses TRBV6-5 and TRBJ2-1, with 8 positions matching TRBD2. The clonotype originates from a female donor with Graves disease. The CDR3 nucleotides are TGTGCCAGCAGTTCTATAGCGGGATTAGGCAACAATGAGCAGTTCTTC. Translating gives CASSSIAGLGNNEQFF.